The 17 T cell receptor beta chains presented below share a single source sample, sequenced in a study of T cell responses to AZD1222 COVID-19 vaccine (dated by TCRdb to about 2021). The time point label, read with the paper, signifies: baseline before first vaccination. Library preparation was by the immunoSEQ multiplex PCR assay. TCRdb re-hosts the immuneACCESS table, in-frame sequences only. Its copies lack some clones; in the studies checked, an unresolved V gene accounts for under half of them, and the cause for the rest is not known. The table for this sample lists about 110,000 clones; over 75% of them were counted only once. Of the sample, 4% to 5% falls within the top ten clones. The material sequenced was peripheral blood, taken on day 0 of AZD1222 vaccination. These receptors were taken from an adult in good health.

A word on this clone: This CDR3 is missing its conserved last phenylalanine or tryptophan, likely due to a read error. The DNA is left out, because the CDR3 cannot be placed on it with certainty; the CDR3 is given as TCRdb lists it. The chain links TRBV3-1 (or the pseudogene TRBV3-2) to TRBJ1-1; the tabulated D call, TRBD1, remains unverified against the DNA. The CDR3 has 12 amino acids, counting both end residues. Germline CDR1 and CDR2: LGHDT and YNNKEL (reference sequence). The CDR3 region is CASSQEGRGYGL.

The gene calls are TRBV7-2 and TRBJ2-6, with 7 bases matching TRBD1. The germline V gene has CDR1 SGHTA and CDR2 FQGNSA. The V gene end was trimmed by 5 bases and the J gene end by 4 bases; junction bases not matched to a gene: 17. The CDR3 contains 19 residues. The DNA of the CDR3 is TGTGCCAGCAGCCCCCGCCATGTAGGGGGCCAGGGAGGGGCCAACGTCCTGACTTTC. It encodes CASSPRHVGGQGGANVLTF.

V gene TRBV10-1 combines with J gene TRBJ1-1; maybe TRBD1 (6 bases). The CDR3 contains 14 residues. Germline CDR1 and CDR2: WNHNN and SYGVQD (reference sequence). The V and J ends lost 4 bases and 3 bases respectively, with 12 bases between them. Here the CDR3 reads CASSGGGGDTEAFF. Written as DNA, the CDR3 is TGCGCCAGCAGTGGAGGGGGAGGCGACACTGAAGCTTTCTTT.

The J gene is TRBJ2-4, the V gene TRBV11-2; D gene unclear. Germline lookup yields CDR1 SGHAT and CDR2 FQNNGV. The CDR3 has 13 amino acids. The V end was cut by 4 bases, the J end by 6 bases, with 10 bases between. CDR3 nucleotides: TGTGCCAGCAGCTCCCCCGGTACAAACATTCAGTACTTC. Protein: CASSSPGTNIQYF.

The gene calls are TRBV18 and TRBJ2-7; possibly TRBD2 for D (6 bases). Germline V gives CDR1 KGHSH, CDR2 LQKENI. The CDR3 spans 14 residues. The V and J ends lost 6 bases and 0 bases respectively, with 12 bases between them. The DNA for the CDR3 is TGTGCCAGCTCGCGCGGGGCCAGCTCCTACGAGCAGTACTTC. The encoded protein is CASSRGASSYEQYF.

The chain combines TRBV6-6 with TRBJ1-1; a possible D gene is TRBD1 (6 bases). This CDR3 spans 16 amino acids. Germline-derived CDR1 and CDR2 are MNHNY and SVGAGI (reference sequence). V shed 7 bases and J shed 1 base, with 19 bases lying between them. The CDR3: CASTVRGTRENTEAFF. CDR3 nucleotides: TGTGCCAGCACCGTACGGGGGACAAGGGAGAACACTGAAGCTTTCTTT.

The chain links TRBV4-1 to TRBJ2-1; 10 bases are a match to TRBD1. Germline values: CDR1 MGHRA, CDR2 YSYEKL. J was trimmed by 7 bases and V by 4 bases; bases with no gene match: 10. The CDR3 runs 16 residues. In DNA, the CDR3 is TGCGCCAGCAGCCCTACCCGACAGGGGGCTCAGAATGAGCAGTTCTTC. Its translation: CASSPTRQGAQNEQFF.

The CDR3, as DNA: TGTGCCAGCAGTCCCGTGGTAGCCTCCTACGAGCAGTACTTC. Translation gives CASSPVVASYEQYF. The V call is TRBV6-5, the J call TRBJ2-7; the D is unclear. Between the trimmed V and J ends, which lost 5 bases and 0 bases, there was a span of 11 bases. The CDR3 totals 14 residues. Germline V gives CDR1 MNHEY, CDR2 SVGAGI.

The J gene is TRBJ2-5, the V gene TRBV7-2; 9 nucleotides line up with TRBD2. Germline V gene lookup returns CDR1 SGHTA and CDR2 FQGNSA. V was pared by 5 bases and J by 1 base, with 14 bases of the junction left unmatched. This CDR3 is built from 18 residues. CDR3 DNA sequence: TGTGCCAGCAGCATTTGGGGGCTAGCGGGGCCGCTCCAAGAGACCCAGTACTTC. This translates into CASSIWGLAGPLQETQYF. Full variable domain (rest looked up from reference TRBV7-2 and TRBJ2-5): GAGVSQSPSNKVTEKGKDVELRCDPISGHTALYWYRQSLGQGLEFLIYFQGNSAPDKSGLPSDRFSAERTGGSVSTLTIQRTQQEDSAVYLCASSIWGLAGPLQETQYFGPGTRLLVL.

J is TRBJ2-4 and V is TRBV6-4, with 9 bases identical to TRBD1. CDR1 MRHNA and CDR2 SNTAGT come from the germline V gene. Losses at the gene ends were 2 bases for V and 9 bases for J; bases not matched to a gene: 11. This CDR3 is 16 amino acids long. CDR3: CASSDTSRDRDGIQYF. CDR3 nucleotide sequence: TGTGCCAGCAGTGACACGTCCCGGGACAGGGACGGCATTCAGTACTTC.

The chain has TRBV7-3 and TRBJ2-1; TRBD2 agrees at 12 bases. V shed 3 bases and J 7 bases; nucleotides not matched to a gene: 4. Germline CDR1 SGHTA, CDR2 FQGTGA. CDR3 size: 15 residues. The CDR3 sequence: CASSLTSGGRNEQFF. The CDR3 DNA follows: TGTGCCAGCAGCTTGACTAGCGGGGGCAGAAATGAGCAGTTCTTC.

The chain has TRBV7-9 and TRBJ2-1; no reliable D call. CDR1 is SEHNR and CDR2 is FQNEAQ in the germline V gene (reference sequence). The CDR3 totals 13 residues. Between the trimmed V and J ends, which lost 3 bases and 8 bases, there was a span of 11 bases. The CDR3 coding sequence is TGTGCCAGCAGCTTGTTTGCGTCGGATGAGCAGTTCTTC. Residues: CASSLFASDEQFF.

Here the CDR3 DNA reads TGTGCAAGTCGCTTAGATATTAAGGGCCTAGACACTGAAGCTTTCTTT. Its translation: CASRLDIKGLDTEAFF. The chain is built from TRBV12-2 and TRBJ1-1. TRBV12-2 is a documented pseudogene. This CDR3 contains 16 residues.

The chain uses TRBV6-2 or TRBV6-3 and TRBJ1-5, with D maybe TRBD1 (6 bases). V lost 4 bases and J lost 7, with 14 bases in between. This CDR3 spans 14 amino acids. The germline V gene encodes CDR1 MNHEY and CDR2 SVGEGT. Written as DNA, the CDR3 is TGTGCCAGCAGTTCCCCCAGCGGACAGCAGCCCCAGCATTTT. The encoded protein is CASSSPSGQQPQHF.

V and J are TRBV23-1 and TRBJ2-7; perhaps D is TRBD1 or TRBD2 (6 bases each). TRBV23-1 is an open reading frame, and its role is uncertain. Between the trimmed V and J ends, which lost 7 bases and 2 bases, there was a span of 9 bases. This CDR3 comprises 12 residues. CDR3 region: CASIGGPYEQYF. CDR3 coding DNA: TGCGCCAGCATCGGGGGCCCCTACGAGCAGTACTTC.

V usage is TRBV19 and J usage is TRBJ1-1; 8 bases align to TRBD1. V trimming: 5 bases; J trimming: 9 bases; junction bases outside the gene matches: 17. The CDR3 is 16 residues long. CDR1 is LNHDA, CDR2 SQIVND, per germline (reference sequence). The CDR3 bases are TGTGCCAGTAGTGCACGACAGGGGAATGATATCTTCAAAGCTTTCTTT. It yields the protein CASSARQGNDIFKAFF.

The chain carries TRBV5-6 and TRBJ1-3, with no clear D. Germline assignment: CDR1 SGHDT and CDR2 YYEEEE. V was pared by 2 bases and J by 0 bases, with 6 bases between. This CDR3 has 14 residues. CDR3 nucleotide sequence: TGTGCCAGCAGCTTATGGGGCTCTGGAAACACCATATATTTT. It is translated as CASSLWGSGNTIYF.